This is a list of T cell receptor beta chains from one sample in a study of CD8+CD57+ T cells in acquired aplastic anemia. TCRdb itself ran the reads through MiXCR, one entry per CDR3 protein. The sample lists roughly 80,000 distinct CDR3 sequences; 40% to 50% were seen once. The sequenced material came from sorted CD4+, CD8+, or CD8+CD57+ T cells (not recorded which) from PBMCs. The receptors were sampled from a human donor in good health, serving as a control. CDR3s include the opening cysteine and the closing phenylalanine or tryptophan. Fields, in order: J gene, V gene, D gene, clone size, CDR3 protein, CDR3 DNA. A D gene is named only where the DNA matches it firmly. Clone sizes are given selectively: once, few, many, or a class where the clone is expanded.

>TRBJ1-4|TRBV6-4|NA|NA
CASSFDTPGEKLFF
TGTGCCAGCAGTTTTGACACCCCTGGTGAAAAACTGTTTTTT
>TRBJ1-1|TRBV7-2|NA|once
CASSTPGRATEAFF
TGTGCCAGCAGCACCCCGGGCAGGGCAACTGAAGCTTTCTTT
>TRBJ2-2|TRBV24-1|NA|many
CATSPTIPGELFF
TGTGCCACCAGCCCCACAATTCCCGGGGAGCTGTTTTTT
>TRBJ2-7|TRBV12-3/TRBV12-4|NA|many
CASSPDNYEQYF
TGTGCCAGCAGTCCCGACAACTACGAGCAGTACTTC
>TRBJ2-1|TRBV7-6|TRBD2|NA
CASSQGVSGGGYNEQFF
TGTGCCAGCAGCCAAGGAGTTAGCGGGGGAGGGTACAATGAGCAGTTCTTC
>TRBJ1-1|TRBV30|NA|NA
CASTGTPNTEAFF
TGTGCCTCCACCGGGACACCGAACACTGAAGCTTTCTTT
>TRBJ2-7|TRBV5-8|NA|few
CASSLKDSKVSVPYEQYF
TGTGCCAGCAGCTTGAAGGACTCGAAAGTCTCGGTCCCGTACGAGCAGTACTTC
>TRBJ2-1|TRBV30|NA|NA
CAWSVTFGGGRDEQFF
TGTGCCTGGAGTGTAACATTCGGAGGGGGCAGGGACGAGCAGTTCTTC
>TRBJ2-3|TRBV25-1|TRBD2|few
CASSESILAGDTQYF
TGTGCCAGCAGTGAGTCCATTCTAGCGGGGGATACGCAGTATTTT
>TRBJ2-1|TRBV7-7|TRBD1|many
CASSPGQGARNEQFF
TGTGCCAGCAGCCCAGGACAGGGGGCGAGAAATGAGCAGTTCTTC
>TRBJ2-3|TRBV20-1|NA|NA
CSGDGGTDTQYF
TGCAGCGGGGACGGGGGCACAGATACGCAGTATTTT
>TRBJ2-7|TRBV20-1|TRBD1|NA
CSARRAYRGHEQYF
TGCAGTGCTAGACGAGCTTACAGGGGGCACGAGCAGTACTTC
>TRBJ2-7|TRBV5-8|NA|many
CASSLRQDYEQYF
TGTGCCAGCAGCTTGCGACAGGACTACGAGCAGTACTTC
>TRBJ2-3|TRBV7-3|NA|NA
CASSLSPKDTDTQYF
TGTGCCAGCAGCTTATCCCCCAAAGATACAGATACGCAGTATTTT
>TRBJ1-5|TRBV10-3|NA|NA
CAISLDRNQPQHF
TGTGCCATCAGTCTAGACAGGAATCAGCCCCAGCATTTT
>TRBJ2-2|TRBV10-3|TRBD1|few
CAISLQWTGPNTGELFF
TGTGCCATCAGCCTTCAATGGACAGGCCCGAACACCGGGGAGCTGTTTTTT
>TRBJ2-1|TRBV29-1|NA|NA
CSASLSSYATEQFF
TGCAGCGCCTCCCTGAGCTCCTACGCGACGGAGCAGTTCTTC
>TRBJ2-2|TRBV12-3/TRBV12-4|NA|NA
CASRSNIGELFF
TGTGCCAGCAGGTCGAACATCGGGGAGCTGTTTTTT
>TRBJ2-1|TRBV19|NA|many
CASSIASGLGHEQFF
TGTGCCAGTAGTATTGCATCCGGTTTGGGGCATGAGCAGTTCTTC
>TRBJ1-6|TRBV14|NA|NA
CASSQGPLSPLHF
TGTGCCAGCAGCCAAGGCCCTCTATCACCCCTCCACTTT
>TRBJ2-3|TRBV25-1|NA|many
CASSVATGRPMSGADTQYF
TGTGCCAGCAGCGTAGCTACGGGCCGACCGATGAGTGGAGCAGATACGCAGTATTTT
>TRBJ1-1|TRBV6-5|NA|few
CASSSNHEAFF
TGTGCCAGCAGTTCTAACCATGAAGCTTTCTTT